The 23 T cell receptor beta chains below were found in one sample sequenced in a study of CD8 T cells in ankylosing spondylitis. Findings of the study overall: One TCR beta motif, made up of 7 or 8 highly homologous variants, appeared characteristic of ankylosing spondylitis blood.

TCRdb re-analysed the 5' RACE reads in MiXCR, keeping a single row per CDR3 protein. The repertoire consists of some 840,000 distinct CDR3 sequences, with roughly 10% occurring once and the leading ten covering less than 0.65%. No antigen has been assigned to these receptors. The sequenced sample consisted of blood, either unsorted or a sorted T cell fraction (not recorded which). The receptor source for this set is a male donor with ankylosing spondylitis.

This clonotype appeared a few times. V gene TRBV20-1 combines with J gene TRBJ2-1, with TRBD2 as a possible D gene (7 bases). This CDR3 spans 15 amino acids. Germline V gene data show CDR1 as DFQATT and CDR2 as SNEGSKA (reference sequence). Trimming took 1 base from V and 5 from J, leaving 15 bases between them. CDR3 region: CSARALGGPNNEQFF. As DNA, the CDR3 is TGCAGTGCTAGAGCGCTGGGGGGGCCAAACAATGAGCAGTTCTTC.

The CDR3 here is CATSKYTPGQGAIGAGELFF. CDR3 in DNA: TGTGCCACCAGCAAATATACTCCGGGACAGGGGGCAATAGGGGCCGGGGAGCTGTTTTTT. The V call is TRBV15, the J call TRBJ2-2; 12 bases line up with TRBD1. Germline loops: CDR1 LNHNV, CDR2 YYDKDF (reference sequence). After removal of 4 bases from V and 6 bases from J, the junction contained 18 bases not matched to a gene. The CDR3 has 20 amino acids.

This clonotype showed up just a few times. The chain joins TRBV6-5 to TRBJ2-2; D gene uncertain. Trimming shortened V by 4 bases and J by 4 bases, and 10 bases separated the two germline ends. Per the germline V gene, CDR1 is MNHEY and CDR2 is SVGAGI. This CDR3 has 14 amino acids. This CDR3 is CASSLDWVTGELFF. DNA of the CDR3: TGTGCCAGCAGTTTGGATTGGGTCACCGGGGAGCTGTTTTTT.

This clonotype showed up many times. This sequence joins TRBV12-3 or TRBV12-4 and TRBJ1-5, with TRBD1 matching over 10 bases. V lost 1 base and J lost 0; bases outside the gene matches: 15. This CDR3 is built from 21 residues. The CDR3 DNA reads TGTGCCAGCAGTTTAGTCGTTATACTGACAGGGGGCGAGAATAGCAATCAGCCCCAGCATTTT. Translation gives CASSLVVILTGGENSNQPQHF.

This chain uses TRBV7-6 with TRBJ1-5, with D tentatively TRBD1 (5 bases). Germline V gene sequence: CDR1 SGHVS, CDR2 FNYEAQ. V lost 3 bases and J 7 bases, leaving 13 bases between the germline ends. This CDR3 has 14 residues. The CDR3 sequence: CASSLGGIEQPQHF. In DNA form, the CDR3 reads TGTGCCAGCAGCTTGGGGGGGATTGAACAGCCCCAGCATTTT. The full variable domain, with the rest looked up from reference TRBV7-6 and TRBJ1-5, is GAGVSQSPRYKVTKRGQDVALRCDPISGHVSLYWYRQALGQGPEFLTYFNYEAQQDKSGLPNDRFSAERPEGSISTLTIQRTEQRDSAMYRCASSLGGIEQPQHFGDGTRLSIL.

This sequence joins TRBV18 and TRBJ1-2; 7 positions agree with TRBD1. Per the germline V gene, CDR1 is KGHSH and CDR2 is LQKENI. The CDR3 totals 15 residues. With 0 bases clipped from V and 7 bases from J, the junction kept 8 bases outside the gene matches. DNA of the CDR3: TGTGCCAGCTCACCACCAGGGGGCCTGAAGGGTGGCTACACCTTC. This codes for CASSPPGGLKGGYTF.

This chain links TRBV6-1 with TRBJ2-7; 7 bases are shared with TRBD1. V lost 3 bases and J lost 3; bases outside the gene matches: 5. The CDR3 contains 14 residues. In germline, CDR1 is MNHNS, CDR2 SASEGT. The CDR3 region is CASSDRPGGYEQYF. Written as DNA, the CDR3 is TGTGCCAGCAGTGATCGCCCAGGGGGCTACGAGCAGTACTTC.

This chain links TRBV10-1 with TRBJ2-5, with D possibly being TRBD1 or TRBD2 (5 bases each). The CDR3 is 13 residues long. With 7 bases removed from V and 7 bases from J, the gap between germline ends came to 16 bases. Germline assignment: CDR1 WNHNN and CDR2 SYGVQD (reference sequence). The CDR3 DNA is TGCGCCAGCACCTCAGGAGAGGGGAGGACCCAGTACTTC. Translating it yields CASTSGEGRTQYF.

This chain connects TRBV5-1 to TRBJ1-2; 9 nucleotides align to TRBD1. J was trimmed by 6 bases and V by 2 bases; bases with no gene match: 8. Germline V lookup: CDR1 SGHRS, CDR2 YFSETQ. This CDR3 region has 15 residues. The CDR3 DNA reads TGCGCCAGCAGCTTTGGGGACAGGGAAATCAATGGCTACACCTTC. It specifies CASSFGDREINGYTF.

The gene calls are TRBV4-1 and TRBJ2-7, with 7 positions matching TRBD2. The germline CDR1 and CDR2 sequences are MGHRA and YSYEKL. The CDR3 loop spans 16 amino acids. V was pared by 6 bases and J by 0 bases, with 11 bases of the junction left unmatched. CDR3 sequence reads: CASSPTLAGVSYEQYF. The CDR3, as DNA: TGCGCCAGCAGTCCGACCCTGGCGGGAGTCTCCTACGAGCAGTACTTC.

This clonotype was detected many times. The chain couples TRBV7-2 to TRBJ1-5; D remains unclear. The germline CDR1 and CDR2 sequences are SGHTA and FQGNSA. The CDR3 totals 12 residues. V lost 3 bases, J lost 9 bases, and 9 bases lay in between. The CDR3 DNA sequence: TGTGCCAGCAGCTTTCTCAATGGGCCCCAGCATTTT. Translation gives CASSFLNGPQHF.

The rearrangement joins TRBV15 to TRBJ2-1; D could derive from TRBD1 or TRBD2 (5 bases each). Germline CDR1 reads LNHNV; CDR2 reads YYDKDF (reference sequence). The V end lost 1 base, the J end lost 10 bases, and 17 bases lay between the germline ends. CDR3 length equals 15 residues. Here the CDR3 DNA reads TGTGCCACCAGCAGAGGGGGGAGCCCGTACGGGGAGCAGTTCTTC. Translated: CATSRGGSPYGEQFF.

V usage is TRBV10-3 and J usage is TRBJ1-5; the match to TRBD1 covers 7 bases. Germline trimming cut 6 bases from V and 3 bases from J; bases unmatched to any gene: 2. The CDR3 runs to 13 residues. Per the germline V gene, CDR1 is ENHRY and CDR2 is SYGVKD. CDR3 sequence: CAIRGQLNQPQHF. CDR3 nucleotide sequence: TGTGCCATCAGGGGACAGCTCAATCAGCCCCAGCATTTT.

This clonotype was recorded many times. The chain is built from TRBV7-2 and TRBJ2-1; TRBD2 matches at 10 bases. Germline V gene data show CDR1 as SGHTA and CDR2 as FQGNSA. V trimming: 6 bases; J trimming: 4 bases; junction bases outside the gene matches: 12. The CDR3 sequence is 17 residues long. The CDR3 protein is CASRKGASGGAYNEQFF. CDR3 DNA: TGTGCCAGCAGAAAGGGGGCTAGCGGGGGAGCATACAATGAGCAGTTCTTC.

The chain is built from TRBV20-1 and TRBJ1-2; 8 nucleotides match TRBD1. V trimming: 2 bases; J trimming: 3 bases; junction bases outside the gene matches: 5. Germline-derived CDR1 and CDR2 are DFQATT and SNEGSKA (reference sequence). The length of the CDR3 is 14 residues. The CDR3 sequence is CSARKAGGYYGYTF. Here the CDR3 DNA reads TGCAGTGCTAGAAAGGCAGGGGGCTACTATGGCTACACCTTC.

As concerns this clonotype: A much larger clonotype is one base distant, so this may be a read error. The chain combines TRBV5-5 with TRBJ2-1; 11 bases agree with TRBD2. In germline, CDR1 is SGHKS, CDR2 YYEKEE (reference sequence). This CDR3 is built from 15 residues. The CDR3 region has the DNA TGTGCCAGCAGCCAGGGACTAGCGGACTACAATAAGCAGTTCTTC. It is translated as CASSQGLADYNKQFF.

This clonotype came up a few times. This sequence joins TRBV6-1 and TRBJ2-3; TRBD1 aligns across 7 bases. CDR1 is MNHNS and CDR2 is SASEGT in the germline V gene. The V gene end was trimmed by 6 bases and the J gene end by 2 bases; junction bases not matched to a gene: 8. CDR3 length: 15 amino acids. The CDR3 nucleotides read TGTGCCAGCAGAAGGGGGCGGGCTGCCACAGATACGCAGTATTTT. This gives the protein CASRRGRAATDTQYF.

The J gene is TRBJ2-5, the V gene TRBV6-1, with D tentatively TRBD2 (6 bases). This CDR3 comprises 15 residues. The germline CDR1 and CDR2 sequences are MNHNS and SASEGT. Trimming stripped 7 bases from V and 4 bases from J, with 19 bases between. CDR3 in DNA: TGTGCCAGCACCAACGGGGGTAGGAGGGGAGAGACCCAGTACTTC. Translation gives CASTNGGRRGETQYF.

The chain is built from TRBV27 and TRBJ1-2, with 9 nucleotides matching TRBD1. Per germline, CDR1 MNHEY and CDR2 SMNVEV (reference sequence). J gave up 4 bases and V 6 bases, and 12 bases lay outside the gene matches. The CDR3 contains 16 residues. Here the CDR3 reads CASSPGTGYWFYGYTF. DNA for the CDR3: TGTGCCAGCAGCCCGGGGACAGGGTATTGGTTCTATGGCTACACCTTC.

This clonotype has only a few counts. The rearrangement links TRBV20-1 to TRBJ1-1; D ambiguous. V was trimmed by 3 bases and J by 6 bases, leaving 17 bases between them. This CDR3 spans 14 amino acids. Germline V gives CDR1 DFQATT, CDR2 SNEGSKA (reference sequence). This CDR3 is CSARAGPPLAEAFF. The CDR3 DNA reads TGCAGTGCTAGGGCTGGACCCCCATTAGCTGAAGCTTTCTTT.

The chain combines TRBV20-1 with TRBJ2-5, with D hard to call. Trimming pared 4 bases from V and 2 bases from J, leaving 14 bases between. The germline CDR1 and CDR2 sequences are DFQATT and SNEGSKA (reference sequence). The CDR3 is made up of 14 amino acids. The CDR3 protein is CSATDPAAQETQYF. For the CDR3, the DNA is TGCAGTGCTACAGATCCGGCAGCACAAGAGACCCAGTACTTC.

The chain joins TRBV7-2 to TRBJ1-2, with 8 nucleotides matching TRBD1. This CDR3 region has 13 residues. Looked up from germline, CDR1 is SGHTA and CDR2 is FQGNSA. The V gene end was trimmed by 5 bases and the J gene end by 8 bases; junction bases not matched to a gene: 7. CDR3 protein: CASSPGQVVGYTF. CDR3 in DNA: TGTGCCAGCAGCCCGGGACAGGTTGTGGGCTACACCTTC.

This clonotype was counted at least ten times. The V call is TRBV7-2, the J call TRBJ1-1; the D is unclear. V was cut by 1 base and J by 0 bases, with 9 bases left in between. The CDR3 spans 15 residues. Germline V gene sequence: CDR1 SGHTA, CDR2 FQGNSA. The CDR3: CASSLGEHLNTEAFF. The DNA for the CDR3 is TGTGCCAGCAGCTTAGGGGAACATTTGAACACTGAAGCTTTCTTT.